A selection of T cell receptor beta chains follows, all from one sample in a study of T-cell memory formation after mild COVID-19. A single record per CDR3 protein comes from TCRdb applying MiXCR to the 5' RACE reads. The table lists 300,000 to 400,000 distinct CDR3 sequences, 12% to 15% of them singletons. The sequenced sample consisted of PBMCs or a T cell subset sorted from them (not recorded which). The receptor set was obtained from a young man who had mild COVID-19 (a few samples of this study predate the infection). Cell type and time point are not known. CDR3s include the opening cysteine and the closing phenylalanine or tryptophan. D genes are given only for firm matches. Expanded clones get a size class; other rows say once, few or many, or leave the size out.

>TRBJ2-1|.|.|TRBV4-2
CASSQLGVPEQFF
TGTGCCAGCAGCCAATTGGGGGTTCCCGAGCAGTTCTTC
>TRBJ2-5|TRBD2|.|TRBV11-2
CASSLGVRGTSLIKETQYF
TGTGCCAGCAGCTTAGGGGTGCGGGGGACTAGCTTGATCAAGGAGACCCAGTACTTC
>TRBJ2-3|.|many|TRBV12-3/TRBV12-4
CASSPSVGFTDTQYF
TGTGCCAGCAGTCCTAGCGTAGGTTTCACAGATACGCAGTATTTT
>TRBJ1-2|TRBD1|many|TRBV5-1
CASRRAPRQGDYTF
TGCGCCAGCAGACGAGCCCCCCGACAGGGAGACTACACCTTC
>TRBJ2-3|TRBD2|many|TRBV18
CASSPKVAGLPPDTQYF
TGTGCCAGCTCACCAAAGGTAGCGGGGCTCCCGCCAGATACGCAGTATTTT
>TRBJ2-2|.|many|TRBV6-6
CASSVNPGELFF
TGTGCCAGCAGTGTTAACCCGGGGGAGCTGTTTTTT
>TRBJ2-1|.|many|TRBV5-1
CASSFTGIPNEQFF
TGCGCCAGCAGCTTCACGGGGATCCCCAATGAGCAGTTCTTC
>TRBJ2-7|TRBD1|once|TRBV6-2/TRBV6-3
CASRKQGITHEQYF
TGTGCCAGCAGAAAACAGGGGATCACCCACGAGCAGTACTTC
>TRBJ2-2|.|.|TRBV7-2
CASSLRGLAGELFF
TGTGCCAGCAGCTTACGGGGGTTGGCCGGGGAGCTGTTTTTT
>TRBJ1-5|TRBD1|.|TRBV12-3/TRBV12-4
CASTSLGTVDNQPQHF
TGTGCCAGCACCTCGCTCGGGACAGTGGACAATCAGCCCCAGCATTTT
>TRBJ2-3|.|many|TRBV7-2
CASAAHGADTQYF
TGTGCCAGCGCCGCACACGGGGCAGATACGCAGTATTTT
>TRBJ2-7|.|.|TRBV7-9
CASSFGAIYEQYF
TGTGCCAGCAGCTTCGGAGCCATCTACGAGCAGTACTTC
>TRBJ1-6|.|.|TRBV5-6
CASRPDRSSPLHF
TGTGCCAGCAGACCGGACCGGAGTTCACCCCTCCACTTT
>TRBJ2-1|.|few|TRBV7-9
CASSPVVGPLRDEQFF
TGTGCCAGCAGCCCAGTGGTGGGCCCCCTTAGGGATGAGCAGTTCTTC
>TRBJ2-2|.|.|TRBV6-5
CASSYRDPGELFF
TGTGCCAGCAGCTACAGAGATCCCGGGGAGCTGTTTTTT
>TRBJ2-7|TRBD2|many|TRBV9
CASSPGLAGYEQYF
TGTGCCAGCAGTCCGGGACTAGCGGGCTACGAGCAGTACTTC
>TRBJ2-3|TRBD2|.|TRBV6-6
CASRTTSGRAISF
TGTGCCAGCAGGACGACTAGCGGGAGGGCCATTTCCTTC
>TRBJ2-5|.|many|TRBV20-1
CSARRGAAQETQYF
TGCAGTGCTAGACGGGGGGCAGCCCAAGAGACCCAGTACTTC
>TRBJ2-1|TRBD2|.|TRBV7-9
CASSLTAGGHNEQFF
TGTGCCAGCAGCTTAACGGCGGGGGGGCATAATGAGCAGTTCTTC
>TRBJ1-5|.|many|TRBV4-3
CASSQDSQGNQPQHF
TGCGCCAGCAGCCAAGATAGTCAGGGGAACCAGCCCCAGCATTTT
>TRBJ2-7|.|few|TRBV5-1
CASSLAGTIYEQYF
TGCGCCAGCAGCTTGGCGGGGACGATCTACGAGCAGTACTTC
>TRBJ2-2|.|many|TRBV28
CASTQGRGKQNTGELFF
TGTGCCAGCACCCAGGGGAGGGGGAAGCAGAACACCGGGGAGCTGTTTTTT
>TRBJ2-3|.|few|TRBV9
CASSAGEQGPVTQYF
TGTGCCAGCAGCGCGGGGGAACAAGGGCCCGTTACGCAGTATTTT
>TRBJ2-5|.|few|TRBV13
CASSLEGIRGETQYF
TGTGCCAGCAGCTTAGAGGGCATAAGGGGAGAGACCCAGTACTTC
>TRBJ1-6|.|.|TRBV20-1
CSARDPGVYENSPLHF
TGCAGTGCTAGAGATCCGGGGGTATATGAGAATTCACCCCTCCACTTT
>TRBJ2-3|.|few|TRBV15
CATSPREDFTDTQYF
TGTGCCACCAGTCCTAGGGAGGACTTCACAGATACGCAGTATTTT
>TRBJ2-2|.|.|TRBV5-1
CASSLISLGPGELFF
TGCGCCAGCAGCTTGATCAGTTTAGGACCCGGGGAGCTGTTTTTT
>TRBJ1-2|.|.|TRBV14
CASSQDTRVEGGYGYTF
TGTGCCAGCAGCCAAGATACCAGGGTAGAAGGTGGCTATGGCTACACCTTC
>TRBJ1-1|.|many|TRBV2
CACYRTATEAFF
TGTGCCTGCTACAGGACAGCCACTGAAGCTTTCTTT
>TRBJ2-5|.|few|TRBV6-2/TRBV6-3
CASSLPQGQETQYF
TGTGCCAGCAGTCTACCCCAGGGGCAAGAGACCCAGTACTTC
>TRBJ2-5|TRBD2|few|TRBV6-5
CATGRGGGVGTQYF
TGTGCCACCGGCCGGGGCGGGGGTGTGGGGACCCAGTACTTC
>TRBJ1-2|TRBD1|few|TRBV3-1
CASSQDRGQGPASGYGYTF
TGTGCCAGCAGCCAAGATCGTGGACAGGGCCCGGCCTCTGGCTATGGCTACACCTTC
>TRBJ1-4|TRBD1|few|TRBV12-3/TRBV12-4
CASSLDRGREKLFF
TGTGCCAGCAGCTTGGACAGGGGCCGCGAAAAACTGTTTTTT
>TRBJ1-6|.|.|TRBV3-1
CASSSGTNSPLHF
TGTGCCAGCAGCTCAGGTACTAATTCACCCCTCCACTTT
>TRBJ2-3|TRBD2|.|TRBV20-1
CSARGSGTSGGGTDTQYF
TGCAGTGCTAGAGGGTCCGGGACTAGCGGGGGGGGCACAGATACGCAGTATTTT
>TRBJ2-1|TRBD2|.|TRBV7-6
CASSLFATSVDNEQFF
TGTGCCAGCAGCTTATTTGCAACTAGCGTTGACAATGAGCAGTTCTTC
>TRBJ1-2|TRBD1|.|TRBV10-3
CAISEGRDRSYGYTF
TGTGCCATCAGTGAGGGTCGGGACAGAAGCTATGGCTACACCTTC
>TRBJ1-1|.|.|TRBV6-6
CASSYSKGDSRAFF
TGTGCCAGCAGTTACTCGAAGGGGGATAGTAGAGCTTTCTTT
>TRBJ1-2|.|few|TRBV12-3/TRBV12-4
CASFSGANYGYTF
TGTGCCAGCTTCTCCGGAGCTAACTATGGCTACACCTTC
>TRBJ2-7|.|few|TRBV7-9
CASSPGNGYEQYF
TGTGCCAGCAGCCCCGGGAACGGCTACGAGCAGTACTTC
>TRBJ1-3|.|.|TRBV10-3
CAIKLGRSGNTIYF
TGTGCCATCAAGCTGGGTAGGAGTGGAAACACCATATATTTT
>TRBJ1-2|.|.|TRBV2
CASSGVFTGTNYGYTF
TGTGCCAGCAGTGGGGTATTTACAGGGACTAACTATGGCTACACCTTC